Presented here are 20 T cell receptor beta chains from one specimen sequenced in a study of shared clonotypes between healthy human individuals. Libraries were prepared by immunoSEQ multiplex PCR; TCRdb keeps only in-frame clonotypes and omits some of them. The table has about 680,000 clones, 92% seen once. Terminally differentiated effector memory CD45RA+ cells were excluded by CCR7 positive selection of CD45RO-negative cells. The sequencing sample was made of naive CD8+ T cells sorted from blood. Receptors originate from a man aged 30 to 39 in good health.

The CDR3 sequence: CASSLRGAGANVLTF. The CDR3 DNA follows: TGTGCCAGCAGCTTGAGGGGGGCTGGGGCCAACGTCCTGACTTTC. This sequence joins TRBV5-5 and TRBJ2-6; D could derive from TRBD1 or TRBD2 (6 bases each). This CDR3 region has 15 residues. The V end was cut by 1 base, the J end by 2 bases, with 7 bases between. The germline CDR1 and CDR2 sequences are SGHKS and YYEKEE (reference sequence).

This clone was detected many times. CDR3 nucleotides: TGTGCCAGCAGCGTAGGTACGTTGGATGAAAAACTGTTTTTT. Its protein product is CASSVGTLDEKLFF. The chain recombines TRBV9 with TRBJ1-4; D ambiguous. The CDR3 sequence is 14 residues long. With 0 bases removed from V and 6 bases from J, the gap between germline ends came to 9 bases. Germline CDR1 and CDR2: SGDLS and YYNGEE.

This sequence joins TRBV15 and TRBJ2-3, with TRBD2 identical over 15 bases. From germline, CDR1 is LNHNV and CDR2 YYDKDF (reference sequence). The CDR3 contains 17 residues. Losses at the gene ends were 0 bases for V and 6 bases for J; bases not matched to a gene: 4. CDR3 bases: TGTGCCACCAGCAGAGATGGCGGACTAGCGGGAGGGGATACGCAGTATTTT. It translates to CATSRDGGLAGGDTQYF.

The chain employs TRBV30 and TRBJ2-2; no firm D call. The germline V gene encodes CDR1 GTSNPN and CDR2 SVGIG (reference sequence). This CDR3 has 13 residues. Trimming removed 0 bases from V and 0 bases from J, with 2 bases in between. This CDR3 is CAWSVANTGELFF. The CDR3 DNA is TGTGCCTGGAGTGTAGCGAACACCGGGGAGCTGTTTTTT.

CDR3: CASSSWQTTGELFF. The CDR3 bases are TGTGCCAGCAGCTCGTGGCAAACAACCGGGGAGCTGTTTTTT. V is TRBV7-2 and J is TRBJ2-2; D remains unclear. Germline lookup yields CDR1 SGHTA and CDR2 FQGNSA. CDR3 size: 14 residues. Trimming left V 4 bases short and J 5 bases short, with 11 bases between. Filled out from reference TRBV7-2 and TRBJ2-2, the complete variable domain reads GAGVSQSPSNKVTEKGKDVELRCDPISGHTALYWYRQSLGQGLEFLIYFQGNSAPDKSGLPSDRFSAERTGGSVSTLTIQRTQQEDSAVYLCASSSWQTTGELFFGEGSRLTVL.

V usage is TRBV15 and J usage is TRBJ2-7; tentatively, D is TRBD1 or TRBD2 (7 bases each). CDR1 LNHNV and CDR2 YYDKDF come from the germline V gene (reference sequence). The CDR3 has 17 residues. The germline V and J ends were trimmed by 2 bases and 5 bases, with 22 bases remaining between them. The CDR3 nucleotides are TGTGCCACCAGCAGAAGACCAGGGGGGGATAGAGGGCACGAGCAGTACTTC. Its translation is CATSRRPGGDRGHEQYF.

This chain links TRBV28 with TRBJ2-2; D gene uncertain. From germline, CDR1 is MDHEN and CDR2 SYDVKM. Trimming shortened V by 3 bases and J by 4 bases, and 6 bases separated the two germline ends. This CDR3 comprises 13 residues. Here the CDR3 reads CASSFRATGELFF. The CDR3 DNA reads as TGTGCCAGCAGTTTTCGAGCCACCGGGGAGCTGTTTTTT.

Regarding this clone: One end of the junction is discordant with germline, which a read error may explain. The chain employs TRBV6-1 and TRBJ1-1, with 7 bases that match TRBD1. The CDR3 is 15 amino acids. Germline CDR1 reads MNHNS; CDR2 reads SASEGT. CDR3 region: CASREDRALNTEAFF. CDR3 in DNA: TGTGCCAGCAGGGAAGACAGGGCCTTGAACACTGAAGCTTTCTTT.

J is TRBJ2-1 and V is TRBV7-7; D is unresolved. The V end was cut by 4 bases, the J end by 7 bases, with 17 bases between. CDR1 and CDR2 from the germline V gene are SSHAT and FNYEAQ (reference sequence). The CDR3 is made up of 15 amino acids. The CDR3 region is CASSSEAGLGNEQFF. Written as DNA, the CDR3 is TGTGCCAGCAGCTCCGAGGCAGGCCTAGGAAATGAGCAGTTCTTC.

The J gene is TRBJ2-2, the V gene TRBV10-3; 9 bases are shared with TRBD2. CDR1 is ENHRY, CDR2 SYGVKD, per germline. J was trimmed by 0 bases and V by 4 bases; bases with no gene match: 6. This CDR3 is built from 17 residues. CDR3 residues: CAISGSGRIANTGELFF. CDR3 in DNA: TGTGCCATCAGTGGTAGCGGGAGAATCGCGAACACCGGGGAGCTGTTTTTT.

This chain links TRBV11-2 with TRBJ2-2; D remains unclear. The CDR3 runs to 14 residues. The ends were cut back, 5 bases at V and 6 bases at J, with 13 bases in the middle. Germline V CDR1 and CDR2: SGHAT, FQNNGV. CDR3 amino acids: CASSAYSTPGELFF. CDR3 sequence (DNA): TGTGCCAGCAGCGCTTACTCTACTCCCGGGGAGCTGTTTTTT.

The chain recombines TRBV28 with TRBJ2-2; no firm D call. From germline, CDR1 is MDHEN and CDR2 SYDVKM. Trimming cost V 4 bases and J 4 bases, with 4 bases left between them. There are 12 residues in the CDR3. CDR3 region: CASSSFTGELFF. DNA of the CDR3: TGTGCCAGCAGTTCATTCACCGGGGAGCTGTTTTTT.

The chain couples TRBV7-6 to TRBJ2-2; D unclear. V lost 1 base, J lost 0 bases, and 9 bases lay in between. The CDR3 covers 16 residues. The germline V gene has CDR1 SGHVS and CDR2 FNYEAQ. CDR3 region: CASSLGVGSNTGELFF. For the CDR3, the DNA is TGTGCCAGCAGCTTAGGGGTGGGTTCGAACACCGGGGAGCTGTTTTTT.

This clone showed up just once. A junction end diverges from the germline sequence, so it may reflect a read error. The chain combines TRBV7-3 with TRBJ2-7, with D perhaps TRBD1 or TRBD2 (5 bases each). The CDR3 is made up of 15 amino acids. The germline CDR1 and CDR2 sequences are SGHTA and FQGTGA. The CDR3 nucleotides read TGTGCCAGCAGCTCATCTGGTGGGGGAACCTACGGGCAGTACTTC. This encodes CASSSSGGGTYGQYF.

The chain employs TRBV29-1 and TRBJ2-3; TRBD1 matches 7 bases. Germline-derived CDR1 and CDR2 are SQVTM and ANQGSEA. The V and J ends lost 4 bases and 1 base, in that order; junction bases with no gene match: 8. The CDR3 is made up of 15 amino acids. The CDR3 DNA is TGCAGCGTTGTAGAGAGGGGGCTTGGCACAGATACGCAGTATTTT. Translating gives CSVVERGLGTDTQYF.

The CDR3 nucleotides read TGTGCCAGCAGTTTAATTCTGGGGTGGGCCGGGGAGCTGTTTTTT. Translating it yields CASSLILGWAGELFF. The chain combines TRBV27 with TRBJ2-2; D not certain. CDR1 is MNHEY and CDR2 is SMNVEV in the germline V gene (reference sequence). This CDR3 contains 15 residues. The ends were cut back, 2 bases at V and 6 bases at J, with 13 bases in the middle.

The chain links TRBV4-1 to TRBJ2-7; 10 nucleotides match TRBD2. From germline, CDR1 is MGHRA and CDR2 YSYEKL. V was pared by 5 bases and J by 5 bases, with 9 bases of the junction left unmatched. This CDR3 contains 15 residues. The CDR3 coding sequence is TGCGCCAGCAGCAACGTACTAGCGGGGAAGGACGAGCAGTACTTC. Its translation: CASSNVLAGKDEQYF.

V is TRBV19 and J is TRBJ2-7, with D unclear. The germline V and J ends were trimmed by 7 bases and 4 bases, with 8 bases remaining between them. The CDR3 extends over 11 amino acids. CDR1 and CDR2 from the germline V gene are LNHDA and SQIVND (reference sequence). Here the CDR3 reads CASIIGYEQYF. CDR3 bases: TGTGCCAGTATTATCGGATACGAGCAGTACTTC.

A remark on this clone: Other DNA sequences of this sample code for an identical CDR3. This chain uses TRBV29-1 with TRBJ2-2; D not certain. V lost 4 bases, J lost 3 bases, and 3 bases lay in between. The CDR3 totals 11 residues. Germline CDR1 is SQVTM and CDR2 is ANQGSEA. CDR3 sequence reads: CSVADTGELFF. The CDR3 DNA follows: TGCAGCGTTGCTGACACCGGGGAGCTGTTTTTT.

The chain recombines TRBV7-6 with TRBJ2-5; TRBD2 agrees at 10 bases. With 5 bases clipped from V and 4 bases from J, the junction kept 4 bases outside the gene matches. This CDR3 comprises 14 residues. Germline CDR1 and CDR2: SGHVS and FNYEAQ. CDR3 region: CASSPRLAGETQYF. CDR3 nucleotide sequence: TGTGCCAGCAGCCCAAGACTAGCGGGAGAGACCCAGTACTTC.